The 26 T cell receptor beta chains below were found in one sample sequenced in a study of monozygotic twins with inflammatory bowel disease. TCRdb reprocessed the 5' RACE reads and keeps a single row for each CDR3 protein, giving no DNA. The sample has roughly 100,000 distinct CDR3 sequences. The material sequenced was blood. The receptors come from a human donor with ulcerative colitis or Crohn's disease, or a healthy co-twin of an affected twin (not recorded which).

The rearrangement uses TRBV29-1 and TRBJ2-7; TCRdb's D gene call, TRBD2, goes unchecked for lack of DNA. Germline lookup yields CDR1 SQVTM and CDR2 ANQGSEA. CDR3 size: 13 residues. The CDR3: CSVASGISYEQYF.

The chain carries TRBV20-1 and TRBJ1-6; with no DNA, the TCRdb D assignment of TRBD1 cannot be verified. CDR1 is DFQATT, CDR2 SNEGSKA, per germline (reference sequence). The CDR3 is made up of 15 amino acids. CDR3 sequence reads: CSARQGLTYNSPLHF.

The chain employs TRBV19 and TRBJ2-5; with no DNA, the TCRdb D assignment of TRBD1 cannot be verified. The V gene's germline CDR1 is LNHDA and CDR2 SQIVND (reference sequence). The CDR3 covers 15 residues. CDR3 amino acids: CASSTQGFWLETQYF.

V usage is TRBV5-1 and J usage is TRBJ2-7; TCRdb proposes TRBD1, but this gene call is untestable without DNA. Germline V CDR1 and CDR2: SGHRS, YFSETQ. The CDR3 spans 17 residues. The CDR3 sequence: CASSSGPGRSENYEQYF.

The chain uses TRBV7-2 and TRBJ2-1; the D call of TRBD1 rests on TCRdb alone, since no DNA is present to check it. Germline CDR1 SGHTA, CDR2 FQGNSA. The CDR3 consists of 16 residues. CDR3 residues: CASSSRPGTVYNEQFF.

The V and J genes are TRBV12-3 or TRBV12-4 and TRBJ1-2; without DNA, the TCRdb call of TRBD1 cannot be checked. This CDR3 spans 13 amino acids. The CDR3 reads CASTNRGGYGYTF.

CDR3 sequence reads: CASSGAFYEQYF. The chain carries TRBV5-1 and TRBJ2-7. Looked up from germline, CDR1 is SGHRS and CDR2 is YFSETQ. The CDR3 is made up of 12 amino acids.

The J gene is TRBJ2-3, the V gene TRBV19; TCRdb's assignment of TRBD1 cannot be checked, as there is no DNA. Germline CDR1 and CDR2: LNHDA and SQIVND (reference sequence). This CDR3 has 13 residues. CDR3 sequence reads: CATRGGSTDTQYF.

The gene calls are TRBV9 and TRBJ2-1; TCRdb names TRBD1, which stays unverified in the absence of DNA. The CDR3 has 15 residues. Germline CDR1 reads SGDLS; CDR2 reads YYNGEE. The CDR3 here is CASSSDVGAGVEQFF. Filled out from reference TRBV9 and TRBJ2-1, the complete variable domain reads DSGVTQTPKHLITATGQRVTLRCSPRSGDLSVYWYQQSLDQGLQFLIQYYNGEERAKGNILERFSAQQFPDLHSELNLSSLELGDSALYFCASSSDVGAGVEQFFGPGTRLTVL.

The chain combines TRBV24-1 with TRBJ2-3. This CDR3 has 14 amino acids. Germline lookup yields CDR1 KGHDR and CDR2 SFDVKD. Here the CDR3 reads CATSEGTSPDTQYF.

The chain carries TRBV6-2 or TRBV6-3 and TRBJ1-5. Germline CDR1 MNHEY, CDR2 SVGEGT. The CDR3 loop spans 14 amino acids. The CDR3 sequence is CASSEGNSNQPQHF.

This chain links TRBV5-1 with TRBJ2-5; TCRdb selects TRBD2, and the lack of DNA leaves this call unchecked. Per germline, CDR1 SGHRS and CDR2 YFSETQ. The CDR3 runs 14 residues. The CDR3 reads CASSLAGGQAAQYF.

The rearrangement uses TRBV7-2 and TRBJ2-7; TCRdb calls TRBD1, which cannot be checked without DNA. From germline, CDR1 is SGHTA and CDR2 FQGNSA. The CDR3 spans 15 residues. The CDR3 spells CASRAWDRYTGEQYF.

The CDR3: CAWTGGHTGELFF. The chain couples TRBV30 to TRBJ2-2; lacking DNA, the TRBD1 call made by TCRdb goes unchecked. The CDR3 runs to 13 residues. CDR1 and CDR2 (germline): GTSNPN, SVGIG (reference sequence).

V is TRBV20-1 and J is TRBJ2-7; TCRdb designates TRBD1, a call that cannot be tested without DNA. The CDR3 extends over 15 amino acids. In germline, CDR1 is DFQATT, CDR2 SNEGSKA (reference sequence). CDR3 residues: CSARDPRTGLYEQYF.

The chain couples TRBV5-6 to TRBJ1-5; TCRdb indicates TRBD1, and absent DNA this call remains unverified. The CDR3 has 14 residues. Germline V gene data show CDR1 as SGHDT and CDR2 as YYEEEE. The CDR3 sequence is CASSLSGFNQPQHF.

The gene calls are TRBV5-4 and TRBJ1-2; TCRdb selects TRBD1, and the lack of DNA leaves this call unchecked. Germline CDR1 and CDR2: SGHNT and YYREEE (reference sequence). The CDR3 is 14 amino acids. The CDR3 is CASSSQGMGYGYTF.

The chain combines TRBV18 with TRBJ2-2; TCRdb's D call, TRBD1, is unchecked because there is no DNA. The CDR3 loop spans 16 amino acids. Germline CDR1 and CDR2: KGHSH and LQKENI. The CDR3 sequence: CASSPATGEDTGELFF.

The chain combines TRBV10-3 with TRBJ2-7; there is no DNA to check the TCRdb D call of TRBD1. CDR3 length equals 16 residues. The germline gives CDR1 ENHRY, CDR2 SYGVKD. The CDR3 region is CAISDPAGTAPYEQYF.

The rearrangement links TRBV20-1 to TRBJ2-4. The CDR3 consists of 14 residues. Germline CDR1 DFQATT, CDR2 SNEGSKA (reference sequence). This CDR3 is CSARDELAKNIQYF.

This chain's CDR3 is CASSFIAGNTEAFF. This rearrangement joins TRBV27 to TRBJ1-1. The germline V gene encodes CDR1 MNHEY and CDR2 SMNVEV (reference sequence). This CDR3 is 14 amino acids long.

The rearrangement joins TRBV30 to TRBJ2-6. This CDR3 is built from 18 residues. CDR1 and CDR2 from the germline V gene are GTSNPN and SVGIG (reference sequence). CDR3: CAWNRGGSGFSGANVLTF. Full variable domain (remainder filled in from reference TRBV30 and TRBJ2-6): SQTIHQWPATLVQPVGSPLSLECTVEGTSNPNLYWYRQAAGRGLQLLFYSVGIGQISSEVPQNLSASRPQDRQFILSSKKLLLSDSGFYLCAWNRGGSGFSGANVLTFGAGSRLTVL.

V is TRBV30 and J is TRBJ1-1; the TRBD1 assignment by TCRdb is unverifiable without DNA. From germline, CDR1 is GTSNPN and CDR2 SVGIG (reference sequence). The CDR3 consists of 13 residues. The CDR3 is CAWTPGYLAEAFF.

The CDR3 protein is CASSGRGTGELFF. The genes are TRBV7-2 and TRBJ2-2; TCRdb proposes TRBD1, but this gene call is untestable without DNA. Per the germline V gene, CDR1 is SGHTA and CDR2 is FQGNSA. The length of the CDR3 is 13 residues.

The chain joins TRBV5-1 to TRBJ1-6; absent DNA, TCRdb's TRBD1 call cannot be checked. Germline values: CDR1 SGHRS, CDR2 YFSETQ. This CDR3 comprises 15 residues. The CDR3 loop is CASSPGTYQNSPLHF.

The gene calls are TRBV18 and TRBJ1-2. The CDR3 runs 13 residues. CDR1 is KGHSH, CDR2 LQKENI, per germline. The CDR3 loop reads CASSPTTVYGYTF.